This TCR beta chain comes out of a study of T cell repertoires in cytomegalovirus infection. Study details: Recently described HLA-C-restricted plus well-studied HLA-B-restricted CMV epitopes were used. CMV infection and matching HLA type were both indicated by public TCR beta signatures.

A word on this clonotype: Its cognate antigen is unknown.

Germline V CDR1 and CDR2: MNHEY, SMNVEV (reference sequence). V gave up 4 bases and J gave up 2 bases; unmatched junction bases: 3. CDR3 length: 14 amino acids. TCRdb called the reads again in MiXCR, with one record for every CDR3 protein. This table has 680,000 or so distinct CDR3 sequences, around 35% appearing once. Study conclusions and caveats: Summed frequency of shared TCR beta families picked out CMV carriers who also had the relevant HLA. Ex vivo responses were dominated by HLA-C-restricted CMV-specific TCR beta clonotypes.

The sequence came from a human donor in good health (CMV status not recorded). Some clones in this sample may be carry-over from other donors' samples. The sample was cultured PBMCs, taken from culture after CMV antigen stimulation. This chain links TRBV27 with TRBJ2-7; 9 bases are a match to TRBD1. The CDR3 protein is CASSSTGGTYEQYF. In DNA, the CDR3 is TGTGCCAGCAGTTCGACAGGGGGGACCTACGAGCAGTACTTC.